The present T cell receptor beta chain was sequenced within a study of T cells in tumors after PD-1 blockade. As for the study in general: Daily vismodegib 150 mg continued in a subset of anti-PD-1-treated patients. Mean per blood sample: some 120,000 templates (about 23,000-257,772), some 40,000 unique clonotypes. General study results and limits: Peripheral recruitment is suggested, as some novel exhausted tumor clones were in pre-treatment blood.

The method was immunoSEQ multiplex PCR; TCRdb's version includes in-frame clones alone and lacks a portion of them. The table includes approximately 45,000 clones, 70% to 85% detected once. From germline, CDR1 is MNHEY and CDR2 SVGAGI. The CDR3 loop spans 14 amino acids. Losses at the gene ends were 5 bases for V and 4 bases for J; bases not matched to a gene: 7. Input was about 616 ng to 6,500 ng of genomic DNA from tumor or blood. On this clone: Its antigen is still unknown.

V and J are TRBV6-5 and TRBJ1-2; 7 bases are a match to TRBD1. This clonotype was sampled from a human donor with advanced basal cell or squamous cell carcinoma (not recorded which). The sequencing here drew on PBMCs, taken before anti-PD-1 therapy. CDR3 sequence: CASSTNRGSYGYTF. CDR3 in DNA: TGTGCCAGCAGTACCAACAGGGGATCCTATGGCTACACCTTC.